This TCR beta chain is from a study of CD4+ T cells in melanoma. Regarding the study as a whole: CD8+ T cell, macrophage and B cell function reportedly correlated with neoantigen-specific CD4+ T cells. In melanoma, neoantigen-specific CD4+ T cells reportedly differed in differentiation state.

On this clone itself: Its antigen is not known.

The ends were cut back, 2 bases at V and 9 bases at J, with 11 bases in the middle. The CDR3 length is 13 residues. Germline CDR1 reads MNHNY; CDR2 reads SVGAGI (reference sequence). The method was immunoSEQ multiplex PCR; TCRdb's version includes in-frame clones alone and lacks a portion of them. The table includes roughly 140,000 clones, roughly 91% detected once. The gene calls are TRBV6-6 and TRBJ1-5; D not certain. The sequence was obtained from a human donor with melanoma. CDR3 sequence: CASSYTAGRPQHF. CDR3 DNA: TGTGCCAGCAGTTACACCGCCGGTCGGCCCCAGCATTTT.